The TCR beta chain under discussion was sequenced for a study of regulatory and conventional T cells in RAG deficiency. Study-level results: Sorted Omenn CD25-high CD127-low cells may not be bona fide Tregs. Shannon entropy was markedly lower and Simpson indices higher in RAG-deficient patients than control T-cell subsets.

Germline V lookup: CDR1 MGHRA, CDR2 YSYEKL. V was cut by 3 bases and J by 4 bases, with 22 bases left in between. The CDR3 length is 18 residues. Genomic DNA came from blood regulatory T cells gated CD4+ CD25-high CD127-low. Repertoires were generated with immunoSEQ multiplex PCR, while TCRdb's copy carries only in-frame clones and drops some. The sample yields about 19,000 clones, about 91% seen once. As for this clone: Its antigen remains unknown.

This same sample was also taken into another study, of regulatory T cells. As that study records: Amplification used 52 TRBV primers and 13 TRBJ primers. Skewed V and J usage and few unique V-J pairs marked patient repertoires, most in Tregs.

Sequenced input: Tregs sorted from blood. The rearrangement links TRBV4-1 to TRBJ1-3; tentative D call: TRBD1 (5 bases). The receptor was isolated from a human donor in good health. CDR3 nucleotide sequence: TGCGCCAGCAGCCATAATCCCCTTGGGGGGGAACGAGGAAACACCATATATTTT. Amino acids: CASSHNPLGGERGNTIYF.